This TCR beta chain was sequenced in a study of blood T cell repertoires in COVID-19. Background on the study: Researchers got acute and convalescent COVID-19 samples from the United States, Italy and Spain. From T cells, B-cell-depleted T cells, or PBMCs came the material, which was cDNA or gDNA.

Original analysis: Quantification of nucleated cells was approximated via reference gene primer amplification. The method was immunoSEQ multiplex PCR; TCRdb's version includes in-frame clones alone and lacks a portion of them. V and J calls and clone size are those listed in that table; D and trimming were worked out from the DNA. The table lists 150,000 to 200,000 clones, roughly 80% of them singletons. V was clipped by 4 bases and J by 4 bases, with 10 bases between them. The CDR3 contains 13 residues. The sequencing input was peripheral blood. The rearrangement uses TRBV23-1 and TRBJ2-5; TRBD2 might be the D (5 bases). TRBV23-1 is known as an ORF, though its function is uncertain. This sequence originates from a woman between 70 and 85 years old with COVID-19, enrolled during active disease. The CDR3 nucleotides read TGCGCCAGCAGTCGTTGGCGGGTAGAGACCCAGTACTTC. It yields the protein CASSRWRVETQYF.